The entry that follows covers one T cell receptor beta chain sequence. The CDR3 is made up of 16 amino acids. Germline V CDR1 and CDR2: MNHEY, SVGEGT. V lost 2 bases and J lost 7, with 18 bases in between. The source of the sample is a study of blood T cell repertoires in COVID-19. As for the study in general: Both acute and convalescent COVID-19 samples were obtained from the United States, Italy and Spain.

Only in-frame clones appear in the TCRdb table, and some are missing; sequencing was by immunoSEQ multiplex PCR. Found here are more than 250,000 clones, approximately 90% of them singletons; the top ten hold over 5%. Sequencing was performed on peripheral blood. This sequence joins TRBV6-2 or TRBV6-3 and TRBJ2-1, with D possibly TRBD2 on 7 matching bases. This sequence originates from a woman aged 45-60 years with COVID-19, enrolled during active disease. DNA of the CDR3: TGTGCCAGCAGTTACAGGGGGAGGGCCCTCGGGAATGAGCAGTTCTTC. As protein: CASSYRGRALGNEQFF.